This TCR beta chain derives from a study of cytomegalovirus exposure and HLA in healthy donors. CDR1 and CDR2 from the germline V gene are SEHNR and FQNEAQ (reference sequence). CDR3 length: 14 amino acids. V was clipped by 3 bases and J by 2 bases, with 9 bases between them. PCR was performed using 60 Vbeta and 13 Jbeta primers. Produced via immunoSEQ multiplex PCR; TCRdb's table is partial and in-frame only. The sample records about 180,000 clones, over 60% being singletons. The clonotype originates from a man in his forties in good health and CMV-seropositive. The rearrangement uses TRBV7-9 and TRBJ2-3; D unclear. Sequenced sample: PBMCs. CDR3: CASSFNSYTDTQYF. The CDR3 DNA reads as TGTGCCAGCAGCTTCAACAGCTACACAGATACGCAGTATTTT. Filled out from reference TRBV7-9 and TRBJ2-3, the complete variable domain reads DTGVSQNPRHKITKRGQNVTFRCDPISEHNRLYWYRQTLGQGPEFLTYFQNEAQLEKSRLLSDRFSAERPKGSFSTLEIQRTEQGDSAMYLCASSFNSYTDTQYFGPGTRLTVL.